These 9 T cell receptor beta chains originate from one sample sequenced in a study of siplizumab effects on memory and regulatory T cells. Assay: immunoSEQ multiplex PCR; the TCRdb copy retains only in-frame clones and omits some. The sample holds tens of thousands of clones, approximately 84% seen once. Source material: naive CD8+ T cells sorted from blood. The receptors stem from a human donor in good health.

The chain employs TRBV19 and TRBJ1-1; D perhaps matches TRBD1 (5 bases). CDR1 is LNHDA and CDR2 is SQIVND in the germline V gene (reference sequence). V lost 1 base to trimming and J lost 1 base, with 13 bases between them. The CDR3 is made up of 16 amino acids. In DNA form, the CDR3 reads TGTGCCAGTAGTATAGTTGGATGGGGCCAGAACACTGAAGCTTTCTTT. This encodes CASSIVGWGQNTEAFF.

The J gene is TRBJ2-4, the V gene TRBV7-9, with a tentative D call TRBD1 (5 bases). The V gene's germline CDR1 is SEHNR and CDR2 FQNEAQ (reference sequence). Trimming stripped 5 bases from V and 0 bases from J, with 17 bases between. This CDR3 region has 17 residues. CDR3: CASSTLRGNLAKNIQYF. The CDR3 nucleotides read TGTGCCAGCAGCACCCTAAGGGGAAACTTAGCCAAAAACATTCAGTACTTC.

V is TRBV27 and J is TRBJ1-1, with D hard to call. The CDR3 length is 13 residues. Trimming left V 5 bases short and J 7 bases short, with 14 bases between. In germline, CDR1 is MNHEY, CDR2 SMNVEV (reference sequence). The CDR3 DNA reads TGTGCCAGCAGTACCGGAGTTTCGGGTGAAGCTTTCTTT. This encodes CASSTGVSGEAFF.

V gene TRBV4-2 combines with J gene TRBJ2-1; weak D call: TRBD2 (5 bases). Trimming removed 9 bases at V and 4 bases at J, with 16 bases between. In germline, CDR1 is LGHNA, CDR2 YNFKEQ. The CDR3 sequence is 14 residues long. The CDR3 DNA reads as TGTGCCAGTACTCCCCGGGAACCTTACAATGAGCAGTTCTTC. Amino acids: CASTPREPYNEQFF.

The chain is built from TRBV6-5 and TRBJ2-2; D remains ambiguous. This CDR3 is built from 14 residues. The V end lost 2 bases, the J end lost 2 bases, and 6 bases lay between the germline ends. Germline assignment: CDR1 MNHEY and CDR2 SVGAGI. The CDR3 sequence: CASSYGLNTGELFF. CDR3 bases: TGTGCCAGCAGTTACGGCTTAAACACCGGGGAGCTGTTTTTT.

The rearrangement links TRBV7-9 to TRBJ2-5; D unclear. Germline V gives CDR1 SEHNR, CDR2 FQNEAQ (reference sequence). The length of the CDR3 is 13 residues. Trimming removed 1 base from V and 3 bases from J, with 6 bases in between. CDR3 DNA: TGTGCCAGCAGCTTAGTGACGGAAGAGACCCAGTACTTC. As protein: CASSLVTEETQYF.

This sequence joins TRBV5-6 and TRBJ2-5; TRBD1 is a possible D gene (6 bases). V was shortened by 0 bases and J by 4 bases, with 10 bases between the two germline ends. Germline V CDR1 and CDR2: SGHDT, YYEEEE. This CDR3 contains 14 residues. CDR3 protein: CASSLATGRETQYF. The CDR3 DNA reads TGTGCCAGCAGCTTGGCCACAGGGAGAGAGACCCAGTACTTC.

The CDR3 DNA sequence: TGTGCCAGCAGTTACTCGGTAGGGGCCTACGAGCAGTACTTC. Its protein is CASSYSVGAYEQYF. The chain is built from TRBV6-6 and TRBJ2-7, with D maybe TRBD1 (5 bases). Germline CDR1 and CDR2: MNHNY and SVGAGI (reference sequence). The CDR3 has 14 amino acids. Trimming removed 0 bases at V and 2 bases at J, with 8 bases between.

This clone was found once. The chain combines TRBV5-1 with TRBJ1-1; 12 nucleotides match TRBD1. The CDR3 covers 14 residues. The germline gives CDR1 SGHRS, CDR2 YFSETQ. Unmatched junction bases numbered 7, after V lost 5 bases and J lost 8 bases. The CDR3 sequence is CASRFTGTGGEAFF. CDR3 nucleotides: TGCGCCAGCAGATTCACCGGGACAGGGGGCGAAGCTTTCTTT.